This is a list of T cell receptor beta chains from one sample in a study of blood T cell repertoires in COVID-19. Some clones are missing from TCRdb's copy, which holds only in-frame ones; the method was immunoSEQ multiplex PCR. The table includes roughly 130,000 clones, about 87% detected once. The sample was peripheral blood. The receptors were gathered from a woman in her sixties or seventies with acute or convalescent COVID-19. The CDR3 runs from the conserved cysteine through the conserved F or W. Fields, in order: V gene, J gene, D gene, clone size, CDR3 DNA, CDR3 protein. A D gene is named only where the DNA matches it firmly. Rows give clone size only sometimes, using once, few, many, or a class for an expanded clone.

TRBV6-7,TRBJ2-2,TRBD1,-,TGTGCCAGCAGTTACGGGCAGGGGGAAGGTGAGGGAAGGATCACCGGGGAGCTGTTTTTT,CASSYGQGEGEGRITGELFF
TRBV7-9,TRBJ1-2,TRBD1,-,TGTGCCAGCAGCCGTTGGGGACAGGGGAGAACCTCGAACTATGGCTACACCTTC,CASSRWGQGRTSNYGYTF
TRBV15,TRBJ1-2,-,-,TGTGCCACCAGCAGAGATGTGGAGGGGATACTCCGTGGCTACACCTTC,CATSRDVEGILRGYTF
TRBV27,TRBJ1-2,TRBD1,once,TGTGCCAGCAGTTTTTGGACAGGGGATGGCTACACCTTC,CASSFWTGDGYTF
TRBV18,TRBJ1-5,-,-,TGTGCCAGCTCACCGGACAGCGGCAATCAGCCCCAGCATTTT,CASSPDSGNQPQHF
TRBV6-5,TRBJ1-2,-,-,TGTGCCAGCAGTCCCGGGACACCGAAACTCTATGGCTACACCTTC,CASSPGTPKLYGYTF
TRBV5-1,TRBJ2-1,TRBD1,-,TGCGCCAGCACCGACAGGGATCCTTACAATGAGCAGTTCTTC,CASTDRDPYNEQFF
TRBV27,TRBJ2-3,TRBD1,-,TGTGCCAGCAGTTTATCCGCAGGGGGTAAGAGAGATACGCAGTATTTT,CASSLSAGGKRDTQYF
TRBV11-2,TRBJ1-1,-,few,TGTGCCAGCAGCTTAGTTCGGGGGAAGAACACTGAAGCTTTCTTT,CASSLVRGKNTEAFF
TRBV30,TRBJ2-1,TRBD1,once,TGTGCCTGGAGTCCCCGACAGGGCCTCCTCTACAGGGATGAGCAGTTCTTC,CAWSPRQGLLYRDEQFF
TRBV2,TRBJ2-2,TRBD1,-,TGTGCAGAACCGGGACAGGGAAACACCGGGGAGCTGTTTTTT,CAEPGQGNTGELFF
TRBV16,TRBJ1-1,-,-,TGTGCCAGCAGCCAATATCGCACTGAAGCTTTCTTT,CASSQYRTEAFF
TRBV5-1,TRBJ2-5,-,-,TGCGCCAGCAGGTTTCGGGAGACCCAGTACTTC,CASRFRETQYF
TRBV30,TRBJ2-6,-,-,TGTGCCAGTGACTCCTCTGGGGCCAACGTCCTGACTTTC,CASDSSGANVLTF
TRBV5-4,TRBJ2-5,TRBD1,-,TGTGCCAGCAGCTTAGAGACAGGGGGTTCGGGAGAGACCCAGTACTTC,CASSLETGGSGETQYF
TRBV3-1/TRBV3-2,TRBJ1-2,-,-,TGTGCCAGCAGCCCAATATTGGGGGGGCACGTAGTTGGCTACACCTTC,CASSPILGGHVVGYTF
TRBV19,TRBJ1-1,TRBD1,-,TGTGCCACTCGACAGGGGAGAGGGGGGAACACTGAAGCTTTCTTT,CATRQGRGGNTEAFF
TRBV6-5,TRBJ1-5,TRBD1,-,TGTGCCAGCAGTCCACAACAGGGGATCAATCAGCCCCAGCATTTT,CASSPQQGINQPQHF
TRBV5-1,TRBJ1-1,-,-,TGCGCCAGCAGCGCCCCTAGTCAACCCGTCGCTTTCTTT,CASSAPSQPVAFF
TRBV12-3/TRBV12-4,TRBJ1-4,TRBD1,-,TGTGCCAGCAGTTTAGGACAGGGGGAAAAACTGTTTTTT,CASSLGQGEKLFF
TRBV28,TRBJ1-2,TRBD1,-,TGTGCCAGCAGTCCAGGGGGGCTCTATGGCTACACCTTC,CASSPGGLYGYTF
TRBV5-6,TRBJ1-5,-,-,TGTGCCAGCAGCTCGGGACTTTTTAGCAATCAGCCCCAGCATTTT,CASSSGLFSNQPQHF
TRBV5-1,TRBJ2-1,-,-,TGCGCCAGCAGCTTTCTGCAGTTCCCGAATGAGCAGTTCTTC,CASSFLQFPNEQFF
TRBV28,TRBJ2-5,-,-,TGTGCCAGCAGTTTAGGGAGAAAGGAGACCCAGTACTTC,CASSLGRKETQYF
TRBV9,TRBJ1-2,-,-,TGTGCCAGCAGCGTCGGGGATGGCTACACCTTC,CASSVGDGYTF
TRBV6-6,TRBJ1-3,-,-,TGTGCCAGCAGTTCGAGGGTCAGGACTGGAAACACCATATATTTT,CASSSRVRTGNTIYF
TRBV3-1/TRBV3-2,TRBJ1-2,-,once,TGTGCCAGCAGCTCAACCTACCGACAGGCATCTAACTATGGCTACACCTTC,CASSSTYRQASNYGYTF
TRBV27,TRBJ2-1,TRBD2,-,TGTGCCAGCAGTTACTCCTGGGGGGGGTACAATGAGCAGTTCTTC,CASSYSWGGYNEQFF
TRBV5-4,TRBJ2-3,TRBD2,-,TGTGCCAGCAGCTCTGGCGGGAGGTGGGGAGATACGCAGTATTTT,CASSSGGRWGDTQYF
TRBV30,TRBJ1-1,-,-,TGTGCCTGGAGCCCCCTAGACCATCCTGAAGCTTTCTTT,CAWSPLDHPEAFF
TRBV20-1,TRBJ2-4,-,-,TGCAGTGCTAGTTGGGCTGGACTAGCCAAAAACATTCAGTACTTC,CSASWAGLAKNIQYF
TRBV29-1,TRBJ1-5,-,-,TGCAGCGTCGCGGGGGGCACCAATCAGCCCCAGCATTTT,CSVAGGTNQPQHF
TRBV24-1,TRBJ2-2,TRBD1,-,TGTGCCACCAGTGGAACAGGGGCGGGGAACACCGGGGAGCTGTTTTTT,CATSGTGAGNTGELFF
TRBV24-1,TRBJ1-2,-,-,TGTGCCACCAGTGATTTTAGGGGCAGGGTCTATGGCTACACCTTC,CATSDFRGRVYGYTF
TRBV28,TRBJ2-3,-,-,TGTGCCAGCAGTTTACGGCAGGGTGTCACAGATACGCAGTATTTT,CASSLRQGVTDTQYF
TRBV11-2,TRBJ2-2,-,-,TGTGCCAGCAGCTCGACCGGACTGGTCCCCGGGGAGCTGTTTTTT,CASSSTGLVPGELFF
TRBV19,TRBJ1-2,TRBD1,few,TGTGCCAGTAGTGACGGGACAGGGGGCGCCGGGACCGGTGGCTACACCTTC,CASSDGTGGAGTGGYTF
TRBV6-8,TRBJ2-1,TRBD2,-,TGTGCCAGCATCCTCGAAGCGGGAGCTCAGTTGAATGAGCAGTTCTTC,CASILEAGAQLNEQFF
TRBV19,TRBJ2-7,TRBD1,-,TGTGCCAGTAGTGTACAGGGGGCGACCGCCTACGAGCAGTACTTC,CASSVQGATAYEQYF
TRBV19,TRBJ1-1,TRBD1,once,TGTGCCAGTAGTATAGACCTAGGGACAGGGACCACTGAAGCTTTCTTT,CASSIDLGTGTTEAFF
TRBV7-3,TRBJ2-2,-,-,TGTGCCAGCAGCCTAGGCGGGCAGACCGGGGAGCTGTTTTTT,CASSLGGQTGELFF
TRBV19,TRBJ1-3,-,-,TGTGCCAGTAGTATAAGGAGGGCCTCTGGAAACACCATATATTTT,CASSIRRASGNTIYF
TRBV5-4,TRBJ1-2,TRBD1,few,TGTGCCAGCAGCCGGGACAGGGATGACTATGGCTACACCTTC,CASSRDRDDYGYTF
TRBV6-2/TRBV6-3,TRBJ1-5,TRBD1,-,TGTGCCAGCAGTTATGGACAGGGCCAGCCCCAGCATTTT,CASSYGQGQPQHF
TRBV7-9,TRBJ2-5,-,-,TGTGCCAGCAGCTTAGCGTCAGGGAACCAAGAGACCCAGTACTTC,CASSLASGNQETQYF
TRBV30,TRBJ1-4,-,-,TGTGCCTGGAGTGTCGGGGAGGATAATGAAAAACTGTTTTTT,CAWSVGEDNEKLFF
TRBV6-5,TRBJ2-3,TRBD2,-,TGTGCCAGCAGCTCGGGGGGAGGCACAGATACGCAGTATTTT,CASSSGGGTDTQYF
TRBV5-8,TRBJ2-1,TRBD1,-,TGTGCCAGCAGCTTGGAGGGGGGACAGGGGACGTCCAATGAGCAGTTCTTC,CASSLEGGQGTSNEQFF
TRBV5-1,TRBJ1-1,-,-,TGCGCCAGCAGCCCCGCAGGGCCGAACACTGAAGCTTTCTTT,CASSPAGPNTEAFF
TRBV29-1,TRBJ1-2,-,-,TGCAGCGTTGAAGATGGGGCCTATGGCTACACCTTC,CSVEDGAYGYTF
TRBV5-4,TRBJ1-2,-,-,TGTGCCAGCAGCTTTGGCAGGGGCAGGGACTATGGCTACACCTTC,CASSFGRGRDYGYTF
TRBV5-1,TRBJ1-4,-,-,TGCGCCAGCAGCTTGGCCGCGGGGCGCGAGGAAAAACTGTTTTTT,CASSLAAGREEKLFF
TRBV2,TRBJ2-7,TRBD2,-,TGTGCCAGCAGTTCAGCGGGAAACACCTACGAGCAGTACTTC,CASSSAGNTYEQYF
TRBV29-1,TRBJ2-1,-,few,TGCAGCGTTGACCTCTCCTACAATGAGCAGTTCTTC,CSVDLSYNEQFF